A selection of T cell receptor beta chains follows, all from one sample in a study of T cells in localized non-small cell lung cancer. Produced via immunoSEQ multiplex PCR; TCRdb's table is partial and in-frame only. Among about 54,000 clones listed, over 75% were seen once. Here the sequenced sample was peripheral blood, taken before any cancer treatment. The source of these receptors is a female donor at least 60 years old with stage II squamous cell lung carcinoma. Each CDR3 is given with its conserved first and last residue. A D gene is named only where the DNA matches it firmly. Rows give clone size only sometimes, using once, few, many, or a class for an expanded clone.

size	V	J	D	CDR3	DNA
few	TRBV9	TRBJ1-2	NA	CASSVDQGNYGYTF	TGTGCCAGCAGCGTAGATCAGGGTAACTATGGCTACACCTTC
NA	TRBV6-4	TRBJ1-2	NA	CASSDGGGYTF	TGTGCCAGCAGTGACGGGGGCGGCTACACCTTC
few	TRBV7-2	TRBJ2-3	NA	CASSLGATAEYF	TGTGCCAGCAGCTTAGGGGCTACTGCGGAGTATTTT
once	TRBV5-1	TRBJ2-7	TRBD1	CASSFNGQGAGEQYF	TGCGCCAGCAGCTTCAACGGACAGGGGGCTGGGGAGCAGTACTTC